Below, 28 T cell receptor beta chains from the same sample are listed, as sequenced in a study of regulatory T cells in long-lasting Graves disease. Sequencing libraries for TCR beta were prepared with iRepertoire HTBI primers and Arm-PCR of CDR3 regions. TCRdb passed the multiplex PCR reads through MiXCR, listing each CDR3 protein once. The sample carries about 660,000 distinct CDR3 sequences, approximately 31% recorded once. The time point here: persistent/refractory GD, antithyroid drugs over 5 years with positive TRAb. The TCR library was made from RNA that had been extracted from PBMCs in TRIzol. The sample consisted of peripheral blood mononuclear cells (PBMCs), taken when the disease was refractory, from a patient treated with antithyroid drugs. The source is a female donor with Graves disease.

This clonotype was detected many times. The V and J genes are TRBV2 and TRBJ2-7; D call uncertain. Germline V lookup: CDR1 SNHLY, CDR2 FYNNEI. V was pared by 3 bases and J by 2 bases, with 5 bases between. The CDR3 consists of 12 residues. The CDR3 DNA reads TGTGCCAGCAGTGAGTATCCCTACGAGCAGTACTTC. Encoded protein: CASSEYPYEQYF.

The chain carries TRBV6-1 and TRBJ1-1, with 10 bases aligning to TRBD1. Germline CDR1 and CDR2: MNHNS and SASEGT. The CDR3 covers 17 residues. The J segment lost 0 bases and the V segment lost 5 bases, leaving 9 bases of the junction unmatched. For the CDR3, the DNA is TGTGCCAGCAGTCATGGACAGGGGGTGAATATGAACACTGAAGCTTTCTTT. Amino acid sequence: CASSHGQGVNMNTEAFF.

Remarks on this clonotype: This clone may be a read error of a much larger clone one base away. The rearrangement links TRBV2 to TRBJ2-5; 14 nucleotides match TRBD2. The CDR3 covers 18 residues. Germline CDR1 and CDR2: SNHLY and FYNNEI. The V segment lost 8 bases and the J segment 3 bases; nucleotides outside the gene matches: 14. In nucleotides, the CDR3 is TGTGCCAGCCTGACCGAGACTAGCGGGAGGGCTGGTGAAGAGACCCAGTACTTC. Its translation: CASLTETSGRAGEETQYF.

The CDR3 loop is CASSRQGVNSGANVLTF. The CDR3 nucleotides are TGCGCCAGCAGCCGACAGGGGGTGAACTCTGGGGCCAACGTCCTGACTTTC. The rearrangement links TRBV5-1 to TRBJ2-6; 9 nucleotides match TRBD1. Germline values: CDR1 SGHRS, CDR2 YFSETQ. The CDR3 is made up of 17 amino acids. The junction had 5 bases not matched to a gene; V was cut back by 4 bases and J by 0 bases.

This clonotype was detected a few times. The chain combines TRBV12-3 or TRBV12-4 with TRBJ2-7; 12 bases line up with TRBD2. Unmatched junction bases numbered 11, after V lost 5 bases and J lost 0 bases. The CDR3 sequence is 18 residues long. CDR3 coding DNA: TGTGCCAGCAGTCCTCCCCCGGGACTAGCGGGCCTCTCCTACGAGCAGTACTTC. This gives the protein CASSPPPGLAGLSYEQYF.

This chain uses TRBV7-2 with TRBJ1-5; 8 positions match TRBD1. J lost 5 bases, V lost 4 bases, and 7 bases had no gene match. The CDR3 spans 15 residues. CDR1 and CDR2 from the germline V gene are SGHTA and FQGNSA. CDR3 in amino acids: CASSSLQGAYQPQHF. DNA for the CDR3: TGTGCCAGCAGCTCCCTGCAGGGGGCTTATCAGCCCCAGCATTTT.

The chain recombines TRBV6-1 with TRBJ2-2; 12 nucleotides agree with TRBD2. The ends lost 4 bases at V and 6 bases at J; junction bases unmatched: 3. This CDR3 has 15 residues. The germline V gene encodes CDR1 MNHNS and CDR2 SASEGT. The CDR3 DNA is TGTGCCAGCAGTGGTCCTAGCGGGAGGGCCGGGGAGCTGTTTTTT. It is translated as CASSGPSGRAGELFF.

This clonotype was seen a few times. This sequence joins TRBV19 and TRBJ1-5; D is perhaps TRBD1 (5 bases). The germline gives CDR1 LNHDA, CDR2 SQIVND (reference sequence). V lost 1 base and J 3 bases, leaving 10 bases between the germline ends. CDR3 size: 15 residues. Here the CDR3 reads CASSIAGAHNQPQHF. CDR3 DNA sequence: TGTGCCAGTAGTATAGCCGGGGCTCACAATCAGCCCCAGCATTTT.

The V gene is TRBV12-3 or TRBV12-4, the J gene TRBJ1-1; tentative D call: TRBD1 (5 bases). Trimming left V 2 bases short and J 1 base short, with 11 bases between. This CDR3 contains 15 residues. The CDR3 bases are TGTGCCAGCAGTTTATTCGGGGACCCGAACACTGAAGCTTTCTTT. Translated, it gives CASSLFGDPNTEAFF.

The rearrangement joins TRBV5-6 to TRBJ2-7; TRBD2 matches at 7 bases. Germline CDR1 SGHDT, CDR2 YYEEEE. CDR3 length equals 15 residues. The trim removed 0 bases at V and 1 base at J, leaving 4 bases unmatched. For the CDR3, the DNA is TGTGCCAGCAGCTTGGAAGCGGGAAGATCCTACGAGCAGTACTTC. Translating it yields CASSLEAGRSYEQYF.

CDR3 DNA: TGTGCCAGCACCGGGACAGGGGCTTATGGCTACACCTTC. Residues: CASTGTGAYGYTF. This rearrangement joins TRBV6-1 to TRBJ1-2, with TRBD1 identical over 10 bases. The CDR3 has 13 amino acids. V trimming: 7 bases; J trimming: 5 bases; junction bases outside the gene matches: 4. CDR1 and CDR2 from the germline V gene are MNHNS and SASEGT.

This rearrangement joins TRBV5-5 to TRBJ1-1; 7 nucleotides match TRBD1. Germline V gives CDR1 SGHKS, CDR2 YYEKEE (reference sequence). The J segment lost 0 bases and the V segment lost 2 bases, leaving 7 bases of the junction unmatched. There are 16 residues in the CDR3. CDR3 coding DNA: TGTGCCAGCAGCTTCCGCCCGACAGGGCTGAACACTGAAGCTTTCTTT. This translates into CASSFRPTGLNTEAFF. The full variable domain, its missing parts supplied by reference TRBV5-5 and TRBJ1-1, is DAGVTQSPTHLIKTRGQQVTLRCSPISGHKSVSWYQQVLGQGPQFIFQYYEKEERGRGNFPDRFSARQFPNYSSELNVNALLLGDSALYLCASSFRPTGLNTEAFFGQGTRLTVV.

V and J are TRBV25-1 and TRBJ1-1; unclear D gene. The CDR3 is 14 residues long. Trimming cost V 4 bases and J 7 bases, with 16 bases left between them. Germline CDR1 is MGHDK and CDR2 is SYGVNS. CDR3 sequence: CASSVLNPRGEAFF. The CDR3 DNA is TGTGCCAGCAGTGTTCTGAATCCACGGGGTGAAGCTTTCTTT.

The sample holds a few counts of this clonotype. The chain has TRBV7-3 and TRBJ1-1; a weak D match, TRBD1 (5 bases). Trimming shortened V by 0 bases and J by 0 bases, and 8 bases separated the two germline ends. In germline, CDR1 is SGHTA, CDR2 FQGTGA. This CDR3 comprises 15 residues. CDR3 DNA sequence: TGTGCCAGCAGCTTAACGGCAGGGATGAACACTGAAGCTTTCTTT. This codes for CASSLTAGMNTEAFF.

This clonotype was counted only a few times. A read error may produce the germline difference seen at one junction end. The gene calls are TRBV19 and TRBJ1-1; D gene ambiguous. The germline V gene has CDR1 LNHDA and CDR2 SQIVND (reference sequence). There are 13 residues in the CDR3. CDR3 sequence reads: CACSFNRNTEAFF. The CDR3, as DNA: TGTGCCTGTAGTTTTAACAGGAACACTGAAGCTTTCTTT.

This clonotype was detected a few times. V is TRBV28 and J is TRBJ1-1; 9 bases align to TRBD1. The trim removed 3 bases at V and 5 bases at J, leaving 7 bases unmatched. The CDR3 consists of 15 residues. From germline, CDR1 is MDHEN and CDR2 SYDVKM. The CDR3 bases are TGTGCCAGCAGTTTCGGACAGGGGCTTGAGACTGAAGCTTTCTTT. Its translation is CASSFGQGLETEAFF.

The chain carries TRBV5-8 and TRBJ2-7; perhaps TRBD2 as D (6 bases). Germline CDR1 reads SGHTS; CDR2 reads YDEGEE. CDR3 length: 14 residues. Deletions cut 1 base from V and 5 bases from J, with 13 bases between. The CDR3 loop is CASSLPRESHEQYF. The CDR3 DNA sequence: TGTGCCAGCAGCTTGCCCCGGGAGTCGCACGAGCAGTACTTC.

This chain joins TRBV9 and TRBJ2-6; D tentatively fits TRBD1 or TRBD2 (5 bases each). Trimming removed 2 bases at V and 4 bases at J, with 19 bases between. The CDR3 totals 18 residues. CDR1 and CDR2 from the germline V gene are SGDLS and YYNGEE. CDR3 region: CASSVPGTTAIGANVLTF. The CDR3 DNA sequence: TGTGCCAGCAGCGTTCCCGGGACCACGGCCATCGGGGCCAACGTCCTGACTTTC.

The chain combines TRBV10-3 with TRBJ1-4, with 8 bases identical to TRBD1. Germline CDR1 reads ENHRY; CDR2 reads SYGVKD. V gave up 6 bases and J gave up 7 bases; unmatched junction bases: 10. The CDR3 sequence is 15 residues long. The CDR3 loop reads CAIRRRQGIREKLFF. The CDR3, as DNA: TGTGCCATCAGAAGAAGACAGGGGATTCGTGAAAAACTGTTTTTT.

The V and J genes are TRBV3-1 and TRBJ2-7; 12 nucleotides align to TRBD2. The CDR3 runs 16 residues. V lost 5 bases, J lost 0 bases, and 5 bases stayed unmatched. Per germline, CDR1 LGHDT and CDR2 YNNKEL (reference sequence). The CDR3 DNA follows: TGTGCCAGCAGCAACCGGACTAGCGGGAACTCCTACGAGCAGTACTTC. It is translated as CASSNRTSGNSYEQYF.

This clonotype appeared a few times. This rearrangement joins TRBV12-3 or TRBV12-4 to TRBJ1-5; D unresolved. The CDR3 contains 14 residues. V was cut by 2 bases and J by 3 bases, with 8 bases left in between. CDR3 in DNA: TGTGCCAGCAGTTTAAGAAGTTACAATCAGCCCCAGCATTTT. Amino acids: CASSLRSYNQPQHF.

This clonotype has just a few counts. The genes are TRBV20-1 and TRBJ2-7; possibly TRBD2 for D (6 bases). The ends were cut back, 4 bases at V and 5 bases at J, with 15 bases in the middle. The CDR3 totals 13 residues. Germline V lookup: CDR1 DFQATT, CDR2 SNEGSKA (reference sequence). For the CDR3, the DNA is TGCAGTGCTAACGCAGGGAGGAGAGACGAGCAGTACTTC. Translation gives CSANAGRRDEQYF.

This clonotype has just a few counts. The chain uses TRBV12-3 or TRBV12-4 and TRBJ1-6; D perhaps matches TRBD1 (6 bases). This CDR3 has 18 residues. Between the trimmed V and J ends, which lost 6 bases and 1 base, there was a span of 19 bases. CDR3 loop: CASSLTGRGASYNSPLHF. CDR3 DNA: TGTGCCAGCAGCTTAACCGGCAGGGGAGCGTCCTATAATTCACCCCTCCACTTT.

There are a few counts of this clonotype. This sequence joins TRBV12-3 or TRBV12-4 and TRBJ2-7, with TRBD2 matching 8 bases. Trimming cost V 4 bases and J 0 bases; bases outside gene matches: 14. The CDR3 has 18 amino acids. The CDR3 DNA follows: TGTGCCAGCAGTTCCCCGGGACTAGACGGTCCGAGCTCCTACGAGCAGTACTTC. This translates into CASSSPGLDGPSSYEQYF.

The rearrangement links TRBV27 to TRBJ2-3; 13 bases line up with TRBD2. Germline lookup yields CDR1 MNHEY and CDR2 SMNVEV (reference sequence). The junction had 10 bases not matched to a gene; V was cut back by 5 bases and J by 5 bases. The CDR3 has 17 amino acids. The CDR3 nucleotides are TGTGCCAGCAGTACAACGCGACTAGCGGGAGGCTTAGATACGCAGTATTTT. This translates into CASSTTRLAGGLDTQYF.

J is TRBJ2-7 and V is TRBV5-1; D tentatively fits TRBD1 or TRBD2 (5 bases each). The CDR3 is 15 amino acids. V lost 4 bases, J lost 0 bases, and 14 bases lay in between. The V gene's germline CDR1 is SGHRS and CDR2 YFSETQ. CDR3 sequence (DNA): TGCGCCAGCAGCGAAGGGACGGTAAGCTCCTACGAGCAGTACTTC. This encodes CASSEGTVSSYEQYF.

This clonotype has a handful of counts. The CDR3 sequence: CSALSGRANEQYF. The CDR3 bases are TGCAGTGCTCTTAGCGGGAGGGCCAACGAGCAGTACTTC. The chain uses TRBV20-1 and TRBJ2-7; TRBD2 matches 11 bases. The ends lost 5 bases at V and 5 bases at J; junction bases unmatched: 5. This CDR3 has 13 amino acids. CDR1 is DFQATT, CDR2 SNEGSKA, per germline (reference sequence).

V and J are TRBV11-3 and TRBJ1-1; D ambiguous. Germline V gene lookup returns CDR1 SGHNT and CDR2 YENEEA. The V end lost 5 bases, the J end lost 6 bases, and 10 bases lay between the germline ends. CDR3 length equals 12 residues. The CDR3 DNA reads as TGTGCCAGCAGCGCCGGACTTTCTGAAGCTTTCTTT. As protein: CASSAGLSEAFF.